This record looks at one T cell receptor beta chain sequence and its context. Its matching antigen is unknown. The source of the sample is a study of shared clonotypes between healthy human individuals. General study points: Expectations were that clonotype sharing among donors would be affected by sequencing depth.

V lost 0 bases, J lost 6 bases, and 15 bases lay in between. Germline assignment: CDR1 MGHRA and CDR2 YSYEKL. This CDR3 is built from 15 residues. Genomic DNA for unsorted samples was obtained from about 90 million PBMCs. It was across several immunoSEQ plates that each subset's genomic DNA was evenly split. Clones were read by immunoSEQ multiplex PCR, and TCRdb kept only the in-frame ones, dropping some. The data contain approximately 500,000 clones, about 84% of them singletons. This TCR was sampled from a woman aged 40-49 years in good health. Some clones in this sample may be carry-over from other donors' samples. The J gene is TRBJ2-7, the V gene TRBV4-1; D may be TRBD1 (5 bases). Material for sequencing was PBMCs. The CDR3 region is CASSQDFPRVSEQYF. The CDR3 nucleotides read TGCGCCAGCAGCCAAGACTTTCCCAGGGTCTCCGAGCAGTACTTC.